The sequence of this T cell receptor (beta chain) was determined in a study of T-cell reconstitution after alpha-beta-depleted transplantation in children (dated by TCRdb to about 2016). Broadly, across the study: Using TCR repertoire profiling, the study followed T-cell immune reconstitution in a quantitative way in children after TCRalphabeta/CD19-depleted allogeneic hematopoietic cell transplantation.

From the cysteine through the phenylalanine, the CDR3 covers 12 amino acids. The kept DNA is CDR3 alone, 36 bases in frame from the first base. The trim is 1 base for V and 4 bases for J, with a gap of 8 bases between the germline ends. CDR1 is given as DFQATT and CDR2 as SNEGSKA, both from the germline V gene (reference sequence). The library was generated by PCR. Sequencing was carried out with an Illumina HiSeq 2500. TCR library preparation used molecular barcoding, with unique molecular identifiers applied to normalize quantification of the TCRbeta repertoire. TCRdb ran its own pipeline on the public reads, namely fastp trimming at Q25 and MiXCR clone calling, and kept in-frame beta chains. Each entry is one CDR3 protein sequence, shown with its most common DNA and genes. The sample includes about 370,000 distinct CDR3 sequences, with around 20% observed a single time. The top ten clones comprise approximately 3.8% of the sample.

In its sample, this clonotype was seen many times. Its antigen remains unidentified. No per-base quality is available; no much larger clone lies one base away. The specimen was PBMCs from the stem cell graft donor, collected from the stem cell graft. This clonotype originated in a human donor who donated a stem cell graft to a child with acute myeloid leukemia. Recombination linked TRBV20-1 to TRBJ2-7, with a tentative D gene TRBD1 over 6 matching bases. The CDR3 reads CSARGTAYEQYF. The sequenced DNA: TGCAGTGCTAGAGGGACAGCTTACGAGCAGTACTTC.